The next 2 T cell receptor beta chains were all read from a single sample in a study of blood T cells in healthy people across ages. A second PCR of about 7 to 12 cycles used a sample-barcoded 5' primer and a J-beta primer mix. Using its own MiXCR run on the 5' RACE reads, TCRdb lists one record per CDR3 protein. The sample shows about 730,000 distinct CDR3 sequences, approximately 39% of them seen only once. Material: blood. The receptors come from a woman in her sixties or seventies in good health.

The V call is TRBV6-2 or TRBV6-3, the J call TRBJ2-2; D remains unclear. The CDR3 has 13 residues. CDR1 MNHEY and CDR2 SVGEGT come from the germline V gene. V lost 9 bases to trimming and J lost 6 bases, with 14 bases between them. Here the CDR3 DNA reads TGTGCCAGTCTTATGGCGACTGCCGGGGAGCTGTTTTTT. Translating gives CASLMATAGELFF.

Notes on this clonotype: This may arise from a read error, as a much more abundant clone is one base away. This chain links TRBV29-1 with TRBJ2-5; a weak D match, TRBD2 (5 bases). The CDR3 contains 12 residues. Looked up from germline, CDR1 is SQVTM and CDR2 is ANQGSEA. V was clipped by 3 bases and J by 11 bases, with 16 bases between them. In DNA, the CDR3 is TGCAGCGTTGACCGGTCGACTAATGAGCAGTACTTC. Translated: CSVDRSTNEQYF.